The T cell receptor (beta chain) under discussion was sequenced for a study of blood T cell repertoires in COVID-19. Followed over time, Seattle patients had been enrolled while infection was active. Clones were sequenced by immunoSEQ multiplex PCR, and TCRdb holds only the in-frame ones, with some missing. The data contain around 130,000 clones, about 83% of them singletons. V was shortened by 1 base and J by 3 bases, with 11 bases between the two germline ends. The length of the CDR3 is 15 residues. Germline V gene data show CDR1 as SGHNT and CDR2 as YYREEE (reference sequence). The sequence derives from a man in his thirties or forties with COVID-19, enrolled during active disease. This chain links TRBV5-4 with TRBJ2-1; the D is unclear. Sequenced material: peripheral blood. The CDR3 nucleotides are TGTGCCAGCAGCTTGTACGACTGGAACTACAATGAGCAGTTCTTC. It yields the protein CASSLYDWNYNEQFF. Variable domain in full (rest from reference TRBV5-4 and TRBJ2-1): ETGVTQSPTHLIKTRGQQVTLRCSSQSGHNTVSWYQQALGQGPQFIFQYYREEENGRGNFPPRFSGLQFPNYSSELNVNALELDDSALYLCASSLYDWNYNEQFFGPGTRLTVL.